This T cell receptor beta chain is from a study of cytomegalovirus exposure and HLA in healthy donors. Study-wide findings and caveats: Per a prior analysis, the majority of TCR beta V segments were productive roughly 90% or roughly 30% of the time. There were several of the most significant clusters that appeared linked to common viral pathogens in a later analysis. The majority of CMV-associated TCR beta chains were reported as apparently HLA-restricted in a later analysis. Available immune exposure information was restricted to CMV serostatus only.

The length of the CDR3 is 18 residues. Germline CDR1 is SGDLS and CDR2 is YYNGEE. J gave up 2 bases and V 0 bases, and 10 bases lay outside the gene matches. A note on this clone: Antigen specificity is unknown.

PCR was performed using 60 Vbeta and 13 Jbeta primers. Only in-frame clones appear in the TCRdb table, and some are missing; sequencing was by immunoSEQ multiplex PCR. The sample has about 88,000 clones; around 89% are singletons. The J gene is TRBJ2-2, the V gene TRBV9; TRBD1 aligns across 7 bases. The TCR sequence derives from a man aged 18-30 years in good health and CMV-seronegative. Source material: PBMCs. This chain's CDR3 is CASSVGAGGTINTGELFF. Written as DNA, the CDR3 is TGTGCCAGCAGCGTAGGGGCAGGGGGAACGATAAACACCGGGGAGCTGTTTTTT.